Presented here are 13 T cell receptor beta chains from one specimen sequenced in a study of T-cell reconstitution after alpha-beta-depleted transplantation in children. It was with unique molecular identifiers that the TCRbeta library was prepared. Each CDR3 protein is one row after TCRdb ran MiXCR on the PCR reads. The sample records 250,000 to 400,000 distinct CDR3 sequences, approximately 20% being singletons. The source material was PBMCs, mostly from graft donor cells, sampled 180 days after TCRalphabeta/CD19-depleted stem cell transplant. The receptor set was obtained from a male patient between 10 and 17 years old who had a stem cell transplant for acute lymphoblastic leukemia, so the T cells may come from the graft donor.

This clonotype was observed a handful of times. The CDR3 loop reads CATGIGTETGELFF. The CDR3 nucleotides read TGTGCCACCGGAATTGGGACAGAGACCGGGGAGCTGTTTTTT. The V call is TRBV9, the J call TRBJ2-2; 7 bases match TRBD1. V lost 9 bases, J lost 5 bases, and 10 bases stayed unmatched. The CDR3 consists of 14 residues. Looked up from germline, CDR1 is SGDLS and CDR2 is YYNGEE.

The rearrangement links TRBV7-9 to TRBJ2-1; D uncertain. CDR1 SEHNR and CDR2 FQNEAQ come from the germline V gene (reference sequence). This CDR3 is 14 amino acids long. Between the trimmed V and J ends, which lost 5 bases and 6 bases, there was a span of 14 bases. CDR3: CASSPRAALNEQFF. Written as DNA, the CDR3 is TGTGCCAGCAGCCCCCGCGCGGCCCTCAATGAGCAGTTCTTC.

This clonotype was observed a single time. This clone may be a read error of a much larger clone one base away. The V and J genes are TRBV5-1 and TRBJ2-1, with 11 nucleotides matching TRBD2. This CDR3 comprises 14 residues. In germline, CDR1 is SGHRS, CDR2 YFSETQ. The CDR3 loop is CAGRGLAGFNEQFF. The CDR3 bases are TGCGCCGGCAGAGGACTAGCGGGCTTCAATGAGCAGTTCTTC.

This clonotype was counted only a few times. DNA for the CDR3: TGTGCCAGCAGGCTAGCGGGAGTGGGGTACAATGAGCAGTTCTTC. Protein: CASRLAGVGYNEQFF. J is TRBJ2-1 and V is TRBV6-1; 10 positions match TRBD2. Germline values: CDR1 MNHNS, CDR2 SASEGT. This CDR3 contains 15 residues. Trimming took 6 bases from V and 4 from J; bases not matched to a gene: 6.

Concerning this clonotype: Germline and junction disagree at one end, which may indicate a read error. V gene TRBV5-1 combines with J gene TRBJ2-2, with 8 bases lining up with TRBD1. Germline V gene lookup returns CDR1 SGHRS and CDR2 YFSETQ. The CDR3 is 16 residues long. The CDR3 DNA reads TGCGCCAGCAGCTTAGCGGACAGGGTGGACACCGGGGAGCTGCTTTTT. Its translation is CASSLADRVDTGELLF.

V and J are TRBV7-6 and TRBJ1-1; D is unclear. Trimming shortened V by 6 bases and J by 5 bases, and 13 bases separated the two germline ends. The CDR3 is 13 residues long. Germline V gene sequence: CDR1 SGHVS, CDR2 FNYEAQ. The CDR3 here is CASRDRLTTEAFF. For the CDR3, the DNA is TGTGCCAGCAGGGACCGTCTTACGACTGAAGCTTTCTTT. Combining the CDR3 with reference TRBV7-6 and TRBJ1-1 gives the whole variable domain GAGVSQSPRYKVTKRGQDVALRCDPISGHVSLYWYRQALGQGPEFLTYFNYEAQQDKSGLPNDRFSAERPEGSISTLTIQRTEQRDSAMYRCASRDRLTTEAFFGQGTRLTVV.

The chain combines TRBV4-1 with TRBJ2-5; the match to TRBD2 covers 10 bases. V trimming: 0 bases; J trimming: 4 bases; junction bases outside the gene matches: 8. The length of the CDR3 is 17 residues. Germline V CDR1 and CDR2: MGHRA, YSYEKL. CDR3 DNA: TGCGCCAGCAGCCAAGAAAGAGCGGGAGGGCCTCCAGAGACCCAGTACTTC. This translates into CASSQERAGGPPETQYF.

This clonotype was observed a handful of times. The V gene is TRBV11-2, the J gene TRBJ2-4; D gene ambiguous. This CDR3 is 15 amino acids long. The V end lost 2 bases, the J end lost 0 bases, and 8 bases lay between the germline ends. Germline V gene data show CDR1 as SGHAT and CDR2 as FQNNGV. CDR3 sequence reads: CASSLTHVAKNIQYF. In DNA, the CDR3 is TGTGCCAGCAGCTTAACTCATGTAGCCAAAAACATTCAGTACTTC.

V usage is TRBV5-1 and J usage is TRBJ2-5; TRBD1 matches at 9 bases. CDR1 SGHRS and CDR2 YFSETQ come from the germline V gene. Losses at the gene ends were 2 bases for V and 6 bases for J; bases not matched to a gene: 8. The CDR3 loop spans 15 amino acids. Written as DNA, the CDR3 is TGCGCCAGCAGCTTACCCGGGACAGGGTGGAAGACCCAGTACTTC. This sequence encodes CASSLPGTGWKTQYF.

This chain joins TRBV20-1 and TRBJ2-2; TRBD1 matches 11 bases. CDR3 length: 19 residues. V lost 0 bases, J lost 5 bases, and 14 bases stayed unmatched. The germline V gene encodes CDR1 DFQATT and CDR2 SNEGSKA (reference sequence). CDR3 amino acids: CSAREGQGVHGVKTGELFF. The CDR3 coding sequence is TGCAGTGCTAGAGAGGGACAGGGGGTCCACGGAGTTAAGACCGGGGAGCTGTTTTTT.

This clonotype was recorded a few times. The J gene is TRBJ2-1, the V gene TRBV27, with 11 bases that match TRBD1. The CDR3 runs to 14 residues. Unmatched junction bases numbered 4, after V lost 6 bases and J lost 6 bases. The V gene's germline CDR1 is MNHEY and CDR2 SMNVEV (reference sequence). For the CDR3, the DNA is TGTGCCAGCAGCCGGGACAGGGGGGTCAATGAGCAGTTCTTC. It yields the protein CASSRDRGVNEQFF.

J is TRBJ1-2 and V is TRBV21-1; TRBD1, the table's D call, was not compared with the DNA. TRBV21-1 is a known pseudogene. The CDR3 consists of 12 residues. In DNA, the CDR3 is TGTGCCGGACCTGTTTGCCGGTTTGGCTACACCTTC. It is translated as CAGPVCRFGYTF.

The J gene is TRBJ1-1, the V gene TRBV10-3; the D gene is possibly TRBD1 (5 bases). CDR3 length: 16 residues. Germline CDR1 and CDR2: ENHRY and SYGVKD. Trimming took off 1 base at V and 3 bases at J, with 15 bases between the two ends. The CDR3 DNA follows: TGTGCCATCAGTGAGTACCTTCTCCAGGGCCACACTGAAGCTTTCTTT. Translation gives CAISEYLLQGHTEAFF.